The present entry profiles one TCR beta chain with its context. This entry comes from a study of CD8 T cells in Susac syndrome. Sequencing of TCR beta was undertaken in CD8+ and CD4+ T cells derived from blood. About 0.45 to 1 ug RNA was reverse transcribed with random hexamers. TCRdb fed the immunoSEQ multiplex PCR reads into MiXCR, producing one record per CDR3 protein. Among about 66,000 distinct CDR3 sequences listed, around 95% were seen once. This TCR came from a human donor with multiple sclerosis. The sequenced material came from CD8+ T cells from PBMCs.

The CDR3 loop is CATSSSQNTGELFF. Written as DNA, the CDR3 is TGTGCCACCAGCAGTTCACAAAACACCGGGGAGCTGTTTTTT. The rearrangement links TRBV15 to TRBJ2-2; D gene ambiguous. V lost 3 bases and J lost 2, with 7 bases in between. From germline, CDR1 is LNHNV and CDR2 YYDKDF (reference sequence). The CDR3 length is 14 residues.